The 22 T cell receptor beta chains in this list originate from one sample, sequenced in a study of blood T cell repertoires in COVID-19. Profiled with immunoSEQ multiplex PCR; TCRdb holds only in-frame clones, not every one. The repertoire consists of hundreds of thousands of clones, with 85% to 90% occurring once and the leading ten covering around 1.7%. Input material: PBMCs or T cells enriched from blood (not recorded which). Receptor source: a woman aged 18-29 years with acute COVID-19.

The chain links TRBV30 to TRBJ2-7, with TRBD1 identical over 8 bases. The V gene end was trimmed by 6 bases and the J gene end by 3 bases; junction bases not matched to a gene: 10. Germline CDR1 GTSNPN, CDR2 SVGIG (reference sequence). The CDR3 loop spans 14 amino acids. The CDR3 loop is CACNTGTGDYEQYF. The CDR3, as DNA: TGTGCCTGTAACACCGGGACAGGTGACTACGAGCAGTACTTC.

The genes are TRBV27 and TRBJ2-2, with 7 nucleotides matching TRBD1. The CDR3 contains 16 residues. The V gene's germline CDR1 is MNHEY and CDR2 SMNVEV (reference sequence). After removal of 8 bases from V and 2 bases from J, the junction contained 11 bases not matched to a gene. The DNA for the CDR3 is TGTGCCAGCCGATACTCGGGACAGCTTAACACCGGGGAGCTGTTTTTT. As protein: CASRYSGQLNTGELFF.

A single count supports this clone. Written as DNA, the CDR3 is TGTGCCAGCTCACCATACGGGACTAGCGGGAGGGTTCAAGAGACCCAGTACTTC. It encodes CASSPYGTSGRVQETQYF. This chain joins TRBV18 and TRBJ2-5; 16 bases are a match to TRBD2. The CDR3 runs to 18 residues. Per germline, CDR1 KGHSH and CDR2 LQKENI. Germline trimming cut 2 bases from V and 2 bases from J; bases unmatched to any gene: 5.

The chain is built from TRBV27 and TRBJ2-7, with 8 bases identical to TRBD1. V gave up 0 bases and J gave up 8 bases; unmatched junction bases: 6. The CDR3 is 14 amino acids. Germline V gene sequence: CDR1 MNHEY, CDR2 SMNVEV (reference sequence). CDR3 nucleotides: TGTGCCAGCAGTTTATCCGACAGGGGTATGAAGCAGTACTTC. It specifies CASSLSDRGMKQYF.

This sequence joins TRBV30 and TRBJ1-5, with D possibly being TRBD1 (6 bases). The V and J ends lost 3 bases and 4 bases respectively, with 16 bases between them. The CDR3 runs 15 residues. In germline, CDR1 is GTSNPN, CDR2 SVGIG (reference sequence). The CDR3 sequence: CAWSLLQGLNQPQHF. The CDR3 DNA sequence: TGTGCCTGGAGCCTACTACAGGGTCTGAATCAGCCCCAGCATTTT.

The CDR3 protein is CASSVSKLTPNTEAFF. The CDR3 DNA is TGTGCCAGCAGCGTATCGAAACTGACACCGAACACTGAAGCTTTCTTT. J is TRBJ1-1 and V is TRBV5-4; no definite D call. This CDR3 spans 16 amino acids. Trimming shortened V by 4 bases and J by 1 base, and 17 bases separated the two germline ends. Germline values: CDR1 SGHNT, CDR2 YYREEE (reference sequence).

The chain couples TRBV4-3 to TRBJ1-3; 7 positions match TRBD1. Germline V gene data show CDR1 as LGHNA and CDR2 as YSLEER. V shed 4 bases and J 4 bases; nucleotides not matched to a gene: 7. The CDR3 covers 15 residues. CDR3 amino acids: CASSRGTAIGNTIYF. Here the CDR3 DNA reads TGCGCCAGCAGCCGGGGGACAGCTATCGGAAACACCATATATTTT.

The V call is TRBV9, the J call TRBJ2-1, with D possibly matching TRBD1 (6 bases). Deletions cut 0 bases from V and 12 bases from J, with 16 bases between. Per the germline V gene, CDR1 is SGDLS and CDR2 is YYNGEE. This CDR3 is 14 amino acids long. The CDR3 bases are TGTGCCAGCAGCGTAGTGGACAGAGATCAACGGCAGTTCTTC. Protein: CASSVVDRDQRQFF. The whole variable domain, remainder taken from reference TRBV9 and TRBJ2-1, is DSGVTQTPKHLITATGQRVTLRCSPRSGDLSVYWYQQSLDQGLQFLIQYYNGEERAKGNILERFSAQQFPDLHSELNLSSLELGDSALYFCASSVVDRDQRQFFGPGTRLTVL.

This chain joins TRBV27 and TRBJ2-1, with TRBD2 as a possible D gene (6 bases). Germline V gene lookup returns CDR1 MNHEY and CDR2 SMNVEV (reference sequence). The CDR3 covers 15 residues. Trimming took 6 bases from V and 5 from J, leaving 17 bases between them. The CDR3 here is CASSPRLLANNEQFF. The CDR3 DNA follows: TGTGCCAGCAGCCCGAGATTACTAGCTAACAATGAGCAGTTCTTC.

Concerning this clone: A read error may be the cause here, since a much bigger clone is one base away. The J gene is TRBJ1-1, the V gene TRBV4-2, with a possible D match to TRBD1 (6 bases). Deletions cut 4 bases from V and 1 base from J, with 7 bases between. Looked up from germline, CDR1 is LGHNA and CDR2 is YNFKEQ. This CDR3 spans 13 amino acids. DNA of the CDR3: TGTGCCAGCAGCCCGGGACAGAACACTGAAGCTTTCTTT. This codes for CASSPGQNTEAFF.

The table lists this clone with a few counts. The rearrangement joins TRBV18 to TRBJ2-1; possibly TRBD2 for D (6 bases). This CDR3 has 15 residues. Germline values: CDR1 KGHSH, CDR2 LQKENI. The ends were cut back, 1 base at V and 9 bases at J, with 16 bases in the middle. The CDR3 nucleotides are TGTGCCAGCTCACCACTCGGGAGAAACGGGGTTGAGCAGTTCTTC. Translated: CASSPLGRNGVEQFF.

The gene calls are TRBV9 and TRBJ1-2; TRBD1 matches 8 bases. CDR3 length: 14 residues. The ends lost 3 bases at V and 5 bases at J; junction bases unmatched: 6. Germline V lookup: CDR1 SGDLS, CDR2 YYNGEE. In DNA, the CDR3 is TGTGCCAGCAGCGGTCGGACAGGGTCGTATGGCTACACCTTC. Its protein is CASSGRTGSYGYTF. Full variable domain (outside the CDR3, taken from reference TRBV9 and TRBJ1-2): DSGVTQTPKHLITATGQRVTLRCSPRSGDLSVYWYQQSLDQGLQFLIQYYNGEERAKGNILERFSAQQFPDLHSELNLSSLELGDSALYFCASSGRTGSYGYTFGSGTRLTVV.

The V and J genes are TRBV7-6 and TRBJ2-2; 15 nucleotides agree with TRBD2. Germline loops: CDR1 SGHVS, CDR2 FNYEAQ. The CDR3 spans 19 residues. J gave up 5 bases and V 3 bases, and 10 bases lay outside the gene matches. The CDR3 loop is CASSFLGLAGGPRTGELFF. The CDR3 DNA follows: TGTGCCAGCAGCTTCTTGGGACTAGCGGGAGGCCCGAGGACCGGGGAGCTGTTTTTT.

This clone has a handful of counts. The rearrangement uses TRBV11-2 and TRBJ2-1; TRBD2 matches at 12 bases. The trim removed 0 bases at V and 5 bases at J, leaving 11 bases unmatched. The CDR3 is made up of 19 amino acids. The germline CDR1 and CDR2 sequences are SGHAT and FQNNGV. This CDR3 is CASSLDTTSGSLQHNEQFF. For the CDR3, the DNA is TGTGCCAGCAGCTTAGATACGACTAGCGGGAGCCTTCAACACAATGAGCAGTTCTTC. Variable domain in full (rest from reference TRBV11-2 and TRBJ2-1): EAGVAQSPRYKIIEKRQSVAFWCNPISGHATLYWYQQILGQGPKLLIQFQNNGVVDDSQLPKDRFSAERLKGVDSTLKIQPAKLEDSAVYLCASSLDTTSGSLQHNEQFFGPGTRLTVL.

The chain couples TRBV30 to TRBJ1-2; possible D gene TRBD1, 6 bases. Deletions cut 3 bases from V and 9 bases from J, with 11 bases between. The CDR3 runs 11 residues. Per germline, CDR1 GTSNPN and CDR2 SVGIG (reference sequence). DNA of the CDR3: TGTGCCTGGAGGACAGGTTTGAGCTACACCTTC. It specifies CAWRTGLSYTF.

The rearrangement links TRBV10-2 to TRBJ1-2, with 9 bases lining up with TRBD1. V lost 3 bases, J lost 1 base, and 3 bases stayed unmatched. CDR1 WSHSY and CDR2 SAAADI come from the germline V gene. The CDR3 runs 15 residues. CDR3 coding DNA: TGCGCCAGCAGTGACGACAGGGGGATTAACTATGGCTACACCTTC. Translation: CASSDDRGINYGYTF.

The CDR3, as DNA: TGTGCCATCAGCCCGGGACTAGCGGTTCCTGTGGCCTACGAGCAGTACTTC. Its protein product is CAISPGLAVPVAYEQYF. J is TRBJ2-7 and V is TRBV10-3; 11 nucleotides align to TRBD2. V dropped 6 bases and J dropped 2; count of bases not matched to a gene: 12. The CDR3 totals 17 residues. The germline V gene encodes CDR1 ENHRY and CDR2 SYGVKD.

J is TRBJ2-7 and V is TRBV6-5; tentative D call: TRBD1 (6 bases). V was shortened by 6 bases and J by 0 bases, with 15 bases between the two germline ends. CDR3 length: 15 amino acids. Per the germline V gene, CDR1 is MNHEY and CDR2 is SVGAGI. CDR3 loop: CASRDRDIGSYEQYF. Here the CDR3 DNA reads TGTGCCAGCAGAGACCGGGACATCGGCTCCTACGAGCAGTACTTC.

This chain links TRBV25-1 with TRBJ2-7; 7 bases map to TRBD1. The CDR3 length is 18 residues. Germline CDR1 reads MGHDK; CDR2 reads SYGVNS. With 0 bases clipped from V and 2 bases from J, the junction kept 13 bases outside the gene matches. CDR3 sequence (DNA): TGTGCCAGCAGTGAATATGCGATCGGGACAGCCTTCACCTACGAGCAGTACTTC. Amino acid sequence: CASSEYAIGTAFTYEQYF.

The chain couples TRBV18 to TRBJ1-5; 8 nucleotides agree with TRBD1. The CDR3 runs to 14 residues. V lost 3 bases to trimming and J lost 7 bases; unmatched junction nucleotides: 5. The germline CDR1 and CDR2 sequences are KGHSH and LQKENI. For the CDR3, the DNA is TGTGCCAGCTCACCTGACAGGGGAGGGCAGCCCCAGCATTTT. Protein sequence: CASSPDRGGQPQHF. Full variable domain (rest looked up from reference TRBV18 and TRBJ1-5): NAGVMQNPRHLVRRRGQEARLRCSPMKGHSHVYWYRQLPEEGLKFMVYLQKENIIDESGMPKERFSAEFPKEGPSILRIQQVVRGDSAAYFCASSPDRGGQPQHFGDGTRLSIL.

The DNA of the CDR3 is TGTGCCATCAGTGACAGGGTAAACTCTGGAAACACCATATATTTT. It specifies CAISDRVNSGNTIYF. The V call is TRBV10-3, the J call TRBJ1-3; perhaps TRBD1 as D (5 bases). The CDR3 totals 15 residues. V was cut by 3 bases and J by 0 bases, with 9 bases left in between. CDR1 and CDR2 from the germline V gene are ENHRY and SYGVKD.

The CDR3 bases are TGTGCCAGCAGTGAAACTGACAGCTCCTACAATGAGCAGTTCTTC. Its protein is CASSETDSSYNEQFF. The chain joins TRBV2 to TRBJ2-1; a weak D match, TRBD1 (5 bases). The CDR3 covers 15 residues. V lost 2 bases, J lost 0 bases, and 8 bases lay in between. The V gene's germline CDR1 is SNHLY and CDR2 FYNNEI.